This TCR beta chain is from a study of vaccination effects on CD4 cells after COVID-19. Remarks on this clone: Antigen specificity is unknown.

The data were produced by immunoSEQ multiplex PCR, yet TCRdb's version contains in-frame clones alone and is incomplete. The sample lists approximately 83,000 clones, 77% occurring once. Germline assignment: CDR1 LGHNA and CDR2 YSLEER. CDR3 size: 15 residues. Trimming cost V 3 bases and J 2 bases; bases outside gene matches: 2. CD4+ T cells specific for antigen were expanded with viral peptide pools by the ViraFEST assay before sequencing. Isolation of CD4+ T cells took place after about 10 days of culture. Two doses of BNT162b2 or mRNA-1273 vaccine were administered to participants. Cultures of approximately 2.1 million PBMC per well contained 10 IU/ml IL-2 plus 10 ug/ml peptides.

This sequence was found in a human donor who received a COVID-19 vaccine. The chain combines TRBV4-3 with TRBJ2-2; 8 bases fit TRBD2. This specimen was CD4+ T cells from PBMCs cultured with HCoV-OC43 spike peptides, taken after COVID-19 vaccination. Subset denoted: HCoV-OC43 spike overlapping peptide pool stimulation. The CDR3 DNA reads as TGCGCCAGCAGCCATAGCGGGGCAAACACCGGGGAGCTGTTTTTT. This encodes CASSHSGANTGELFF.